Sequencing of this T cell receptor (beta chain) was carried out in a study of cytomegalovirus exposure and HLA in healthy donors. On this clone: The target antigen is unknown.

The PCR used 60 Vbeta and 13 Jbeta primers. The table came from immunoSEQ multiplex PCR; TCRdb's copy has only in-frame clones and leaves some out. The sample has under 80,000 clones; around 63% are singletons. CDR1 WNHNN and CDR2 SYGVQD come from the germline V gene (reference sequence). The V and J ends lost 3 bases and 2 bases respectively, with 6 bases between them. The CDR3 is 13 amino acids. Whole-study findings and limits: Roughly even sequencing depth across donors was the assumption behind the presence/absence analyses.

The sequenced material came from PBMCs. The gene calls are TRBV10-1 and TRBJ2-3; the D is unclear. The clonotype originates from a young woman in good health and CMV-seronegative. CDR3 DNA sequence: TGCGCCAGCAGTGACCTAATCACAGATACGCAGTATTTT. Protein product: CASSDLITDTQYF.